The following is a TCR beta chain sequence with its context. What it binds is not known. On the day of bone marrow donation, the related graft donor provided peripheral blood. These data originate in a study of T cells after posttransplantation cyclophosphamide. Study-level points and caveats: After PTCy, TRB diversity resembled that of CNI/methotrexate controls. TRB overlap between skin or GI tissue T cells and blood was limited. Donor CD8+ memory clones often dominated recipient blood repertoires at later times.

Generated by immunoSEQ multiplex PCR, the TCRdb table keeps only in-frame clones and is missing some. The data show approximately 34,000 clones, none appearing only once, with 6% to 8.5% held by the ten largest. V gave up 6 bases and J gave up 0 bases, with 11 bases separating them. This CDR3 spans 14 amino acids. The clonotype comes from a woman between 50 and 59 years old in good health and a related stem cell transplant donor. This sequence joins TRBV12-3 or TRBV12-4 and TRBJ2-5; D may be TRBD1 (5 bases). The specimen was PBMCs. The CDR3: CASSPTAYQETQYF. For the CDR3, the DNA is TGTGCCAGCAGCCCGACAGCTTACCAAGAGACCCAGTACTTC.